A single sample is the source of the 5 T cell receptor beta chains below, sequenced in a study of T-cell reconstitution after alpha-beta-depleted transplantation in children. This sample's TCRbeta library carried unique molecular identifier barcodes. TCRdb fed the PCR reads into MiXCR, producing one record per CDR3 protein. This table has about 640,000 distinct CDR3 sequences, under 15% appearing once. The sequenced sample was PBMCs, mostly from graft donor cells, obtained 360 days after TCRalphabeta/CD19-depleted stem cell transplant. Receptors originate from a male patient younger than 18 who had a stem cell transplant for acute myeloid leukemia, so the T cells may come from the graft donor.

This CDR3 is CASSSLTSGIRSDTQYF. CDR3 DNA sequence: TGTGCCAGCAGTTCCCTGACTAGCGGAATTAGGTCAGATACGCAGTATTTT. The genes are TRBV28 and TRBJ2-3, with 9 bases fitting TRBD2. The junction had 12 bases not matched to a gene; V was cut back by 4 bases and J by 4 bases. Looked up from germline, CDR1 is MDHEN and CDR2 is SYDVKM. This CDR3 spans 17 amino acids. The variable domain in full, with the rest retrieved from reference TRBV28 and TRBJ2-3, is DVKVTQSSRYLVKRTGEKVFLECVQDMDHENMFWYRQDPGLGLRLIYFSYDVKMKEKGDIPEGYSVSREKKERFSLILESASTNQTSMYLCASSSLTSGIRSDTQYFGPGTRLTVL.

This clonotype was recorded a few times. This chain connects TRBV7-9 to TRBJ2-7, with 8 bases that match TRBD1. From germline, CDR1 is SEHNR and CDR2 FQNEAQ (reference sequence). V was pared by 0 bases and J by 4 bases, with 5 bases of the junction left unmatched. CDR3 length: 15 residues. CDR3 DNA sequence: TGTGCCAGCAGCTTAGCGCAGGGGGCCCGGTACGAGCAGTACTTC. This codes for CASSLAQGARYEQYF.

This clonotype was seen at least ten times. The chain links TRBV5-1 to TRBJ2-1; no clear D. Germline values: CDR1 SGHRS, CDR2 YFSETQ. The CDR3 spans 15 residues. V gave up 3 bases and J gave up 0 bases, with 10 bases separating them. CDR3 coding DNA: TGCGCCAGCAGCTGGACCCAGAGCTCCTACAATGAGCAGTTCTTC. This encodes CASSWTQSSYNEQFF.

This clonotype was seen a handful of times. V is TRBV6-5 and J is TRBJ1-2; 7 bases are shared with TRBD1. The length of the CDR3 is 12 residues. Germline CDR1 reads MNHEY; CDR2 reads SVGAGI. V was clipped by 7 bases and J by 6 bases; unmatched bases: 5. The CDR3 is CASMEGANGYTF. Here the CDR3 DNA reads TGTGCCAGCATGGAGGGGGCAAATGGCTACACCTTC.

The chain is built from TRBV29-1 and TRBJ2-7; D is perhaps TRBD1 or TRBD2 (6 bases each). Germline CDR1 and CDR2: SQVTM and ANQGSEA. Trimming cost V 6 bases and J 1 base, with 13 bases left between them. The CDR3 has 13 amino acids. The CDR3 reads CSVTQGGSYEQYF. The CDR3 DNA follows: TGCAGCGTGACACAGGGAGGTTCCTACGAGCAGTACTTC.